A single sample gave rise to the 31 T cell receptor beta chains below, sequenced in a study of control samples from healthy donors and cancer patients. Produced via immunoSEQ multiplex PCR; TCRdb's table is partial and in-frame only. The profile shows 150,000 or so clones, around 95% of them singletons. The sequenced sample was blood. These receptors came from a man aged 40-49 years in good health.

The chain links TRBV9 to TRBJ2-3, with TRBD1 matching 7 bases. CDR1 is SGDLS and CDR2 is YYNGEE in the germline V gene. Germline trimming cut 3 bases from V and 3 bases from J; bases unmatched to any gene: 1. CDR3 length: 13 residues. The CDR3 loop reads CASSATGTDTQYF. CDR3 DNA sequence: TGTGCCAGCAGCGCGACAGGGACAGATACGCAGTATTTT. Full variable domain (rest looked up from reference TRBV9 and TRBJ2-3): DSGVTQTPKHLITATGQRVTLRCSPRSGDLSVYWYQQSLDQGLQFLIQYYNGEERAKGNILERFSAQQFPDLHSELNLSSLELGDSALYFCASSATGTDTQYFGPGTRLTVL.

The chain links TRBV28 to TRBJ2-1, with a tentative D call TRBD2 (6 bases). The CDR3 is 14 amino acids. CDR1 is MDHEN, CDR2 SYDVKM, per germline. V gave up 4 bases and J gave up 5 bases, with 12 bases separating them. Here the CDR3 DNA reads TGTGCCAGCAGTTCCGGACTACAGAACAATGAGCAGTTCTTC. Translating gives CASSSGLQNNEQFF.

This clone was observed a single time. The J gene is TRBJ2-2, the V gene TRBV18, with 9 positions matching TRBD1. The V segment lost 0 bases and the J segment 1 base; nucleotides outside the gene matches: 0. This CDR3 spans 16 amino acids. In germline, CDR1 is KGHSH, CDR2 LQKENI. CDR3 protein: CASSPPGQGNTGELFF. Here the CDR3 DNA reads TGTGCCAGCTCACCACCGGGACAGGGGAACACCGGGGAGCTGTTTTTT.

CDR3 in DNA: TGTGCCAGCAGCCAGTCGTCCGGTGGGAACACTGAAGCTTTCTTT. It yields the protein CASSQSSGGNTEAFF. The chain couples TRBV3-1 (or the pseudogene TRBV3-2) to TRBJ1-1; D is uncertain. This CDR3 is built from 15 residues. Trimming removed 3 bases at V and 1 base at J, with 12 bases between. Germline V gene sequence: CDR1 LGHDT, CDR2 YNNKEL (reference sequence).

The V and J genes are TRBV28 and TRBJ1-2; the D gene is possibly TRBD1 (6 bases). The CDR3 sequence is 14 residues long. Germline-derived CDR1 and CDR2 are MDHEN and SYDVKM. The germline V and J ends were trimmed by 1 base and 4 bases, with 10 bases remaining between them. The CDR3 sequence is CASSLFSGVYGYTF. The DNA for the CDR3 is TGTGCCAGCAGTTTATTCTCAGGGGTCTATGGCTACACCTTC.

This chain links TRBV2 with TRBJ1-2; 7 bases line up with TRBD1. This CDR3 spans 13 amino acids. CDR1 is SNHLY and CDR2 is FYNNEI in the germline V gene. Germline trimming cut 10 bases from V and 3 bases from J; bases unmatched to any gene: 8. The CDR3 nucleotides read TGTGCCACCCGAGGGGGACAGTACTATGGCTACACCTTC. Translating gives CATRGGQYYGYTF.

The chain couples TRBV29-1 to TRBJ1-1, with a weak D call TRBD1 (5 bases). This CDR3 contains 12 residues. Germline lookup yields CDR1 SQVTM and CDR2 ANQGSEA. V was shortened by 5 bases and J by 1 base, with 8 bases between the two germline ends. In nucleotides, the CDR3 is TGCAGCGTTCGTCAGGGGAACACTGAAGCTTTCTTT. Translated, it gives CSVRQGNTEAFF.

This sequence joins TRBV27 and TRBJ2-4; D unclear. The CDR3 contains 14 residues. Deletions cut 2 bases from V and 6 bases from J, with 11 bases between. Germline-derived CDR1 and CDR2 are MNHEY and SMNVEV (reference sequence). The CDR3 nucleotides are TGTGCCAGCAGTTTACGAGAACCAGCAAACATTCAGTACTTC. This gives the protein CASSLREPANIQYF.

The chain joins TRBV3-1 (or the pseudogene TRBV3-2) to TRBJ1-1, with a weak D call TRBD1 (5 bases). Germline V gene data show CDR1 as LGHDT and CDR2 as YNNKEL (reference sequence). Trimming cost V 1 base and J 3 bases, with 12 bases left between them. This CDR3 is built from 15 residues. The CDR3 region is CASSQGAWGYTEAFF. CDR3 DNA sequence: TGTGCCAGCAGCCAAGGGGCCTGGGGGTACACTGAAGCTTTCTTT.

On this clone itself: This sample also contains other DNA sequences that code for the same CDR3. The J gene is TRBJ2-3, the V gene TRBV11-2; 10 bases line up with TRBD2. The length of the CDR3 is 16 residues. Germline V gene lookup returns CDR1 SGHAT and CDR2 FQNNGV. Trimming removed 0 bases from V and 4 bases from J; junction bases left unmatched: 4. The DNA for the CDR3 is TGTGCCAGCAGCTTAGAACCCAGCGGGGGGGCAGATACGCAGTATTTT. Translated, it gives CASSLEPSGGADTQYF. The full variable domain, its missing parts supplied by reference TRBV11-2 and TRBJ2-3, is EAGVAQSPRYKIIEKRQSVAFWCNPISGHATLYWYQQILGQGPKLLIQFQNNGVVDDSQLPKDRFSAERLKGVDSTLKIQPAKLEDSAVYLCASSLEPSGGADTQYFGPGTRLTVL.

V usage is TRBV19 and J usage is TRBJ1-5; D is perhaps TRBD1 (5 bases). Trimming stripped 6 bases from V and 1 base from J, with 16 bases between. The CDR3 has 16 amino acids. Germline values: CDR1 LNHDA, CDR2 SQIVND (reference sequence). The CDR3 sequence: CASRAPGYGSNQPQHF. In nucleotides, the CDR3 is TGTGCCAGTAGAGCCCCAGGGTACGGAAGCAATCAGCCCCAGCATTTT.

This clone was detected only once. The chain employs TRBV28 and TRBJ2-7; TRBD1 agrees at 8 bases. Germline CDR1 and CDR2: MDHEN and SYDVKM. The CDR3 has 15 amino acids. V lost 6 bases, J lost 3 bases, and 10 bases stayed unmatched. The CDR3 DNA is TGTGCCAGCAGGAAGACAGGGGCTCCACACTACGAGCAGTACTTC. Its translation is CASRKTGAPHYEQYF.

This rearrangement joins TRBV3-1 (or the pseudogene TRBV3-2) to TRBJ1-5; D uncertain. Germline lookup yields CDR1 LGHDT and CDR2 YNNKEL (reference sequence). V shed 4 bases and J shed 3 bases, with 4 bases lying between them. The CDR3 contains 12 residues. CDR3 in amino acids: CASSLYNQPQHF. CDR3 DNA sequence: TGTGCCAGCAGCCTATACAATCAGCCCCAGCATTTT.

The chain couples TRBV7-9 to TRBJ1-5; D not resolved. The CDR3 totals 15 residues. V lost 5 bases and J lost 3, with 14 bases in between. Germline V gene sequence: CDR1 SEHNR, CDR2 FQNEAQ (reference sequence). CDR3 region: CASSPGSLPNQPQHF. CDR3 sequence (DNA): TGTGCCAGCAGCCCGGGATCCCTCCCCAATCAGCCCCAGCATTTT.

As DNA, the CDR3 is TGTGCCAGCAGCTTTAGGTTTGCAACTAATGAAAAACTGTTTTTT. Its protein product is CASSFRFATNEKLFF. This chain joins TRBV27 and TRBJ1-4; no definite D call. The germline V gene has CDR1 MNHEY and CDR2 SMNVEV (reference sequence). V lost 6 bases and J 0 bases, leaving 11 bases between the germline ends. This CDR3 spans 15 amino acids.

The V call is TRBV27, the J call TRBJ2-3; 9 bases line up with TRBD1. Trimming cost V 5 bases and J 7 bases; bases outside gene matches: 7. CDR3 size: 14 residues. CDR1 and CDR2 (germline): MNHEY, SMNVEV (reference sequence). CDR3 sequence (DNA): TGTGCCAGCAGTCCCGGGACAGGGATGAATACGCAGTATTTT. Its translation is CASSPGTGMNTQYF.

The V gene is TRBV30, the J gene TRBJ1-4; D is possibly TRBD1 (5 bases). V gave up 2 bases and J gave up 8 bases, with 6 bases separating them. The CDR3 loop spans 11 amino acids. The germline gives CDR1 GTSNPN, CDR2 SVGIG (reference sequence). The CDR3 nucleotides are TGTGCCTGGAGTAAGGGGGAAAAACTGTTTTTT. This encodes CAWSKGEKLFF.

The chain combines TRBV28 with TRBJ1-5; D ambiguous. The CDR3 has 11 residues. CDR1 and CDR2 from the germline V gene are MDHEN and SYDVKM. Between the trimmed V and J ends, which lost 11 bases and 9 bases, there was a span of 14 bases. DNA of the CDR3: TGTGCCGCCGCGGGTTCGAGGCCCCAGCATTTT. Its translation: CAAAGSRPQHF.

J is TRBJ2-4 and V is TRBV6-6; D is possibly TRBD1 (6 bases). Germline CDR1 is MNHNY and CDR2 is SVGAGI (reference sequence). The CDR3 loop spans 15 amino acids. Trimming removed 5 bases at V and 7 bases at J, with 18 bases between. The CDR3 sequence: CASSTEPGQTNIQYF. CDR3 bases: TGTGCCAGCAGTACCGAACCGGGACAAACTAACATTCAGTACTTC.

The gene calls are TRBV10-3 and TRBJ2-3; the D gene could be TRBD1 or TRBD2 (6 bases each). This CDR3 is 13 amino acids long. Per germline, CDR1 ENHRY and CDR2 SYGVKD. V lost 5 bases, J lost 4 bases, and 10 bases lay in between. The CDR3 sequence: CAISPGEADTQYF. CDR3 DNA: TGTGCCATCAGTCCAGGGGAGGCAGATACGCAGTATTTT.

This chain uses TRBV13 with TRBJ2-3; 10 bases are a match to TRBD2. This CDR3 comprises 16 residues. Per the germline V gene, CDR1 is PRHDT and CDR2 is FYEKMQ (reference sequence). V gave up 1 base and J gave up 1 base; unmatched junction bases: 2. CDR3 coding DNA: TGTGCCAGCAGCTTAGCTAGCGGGGGTGGCACAGATACGCAGTATTTT. This codes for CASSLASGGGTDTQYF.

This clone occurred once. Written as DNA, the CDR3 is TGTGCCTGGAGTGTGGGACGAGCCTACGAGCAGTACTTC. It yields the protein CAWSVGRAYEQYF. This chain uses TRBV30 with TRBJ2-7; D possibly uses TRBD1 or TRBD2 (5 bases each). Germline V CDR1 and CDR2: GTSNPN, SVGIG (reference sequence). This CDR3 comprises 13 residues. V lost 0 bases to trimming and J lost 2 bases, with 8 bases between them.

The J gene is TRBJ2-2, the V gene TRBV12-3 or TRBV12-4, with D perhaps matching TRBD1 (6 bases). V lost 5 bases to trimming and J lost 5 bases, with 9 bases between them. This CDR3 contains 13 residues. This CDR3 is CASSRTVTGELFF. In nucleotides, the CDR3 is TGTGCCAGCAGTAGGACAGTTACCGGGGAGCTGTTTTTT.

CDR3 sequence: CASSVGGRADTQYF. DNA of the CDR3: TGTGCCAGCAGCGTAGGGGGTAGGGCAGATACGCAGTATTTT. The gene calls are TRBV9 and TRBJ2-3; D call uncertain. The CDR3 loop spans 14 amino acids. Trimming left V 0 bases short and J 4 bases short, with 9 bases between. CDR1 is SGDLS, CDR2 YYNGEE, per germline. Full variable domain (outside the CDR3, taken from reference TRBV9 and TRBJ2-3): DSGVTQTPKHLITATGQRVTLRCSPRSGDLSVYWYQQSLDQGLQFLIQYYNGEERAKGNILERFSAQQFPDLHSELNLSSLELGDSALYFCASSVGGRADTQYFGPGTRLTVL.

V and J are TRBV7-2 and TRBJ2-5, with a weak D call TRBD1 (6 bases). This CDR3 has 14 amino acids. Trimming cost V 1 base and J 1 base, with 7 bases left between them. The germline CDR1 and CDR2 sequences are SGHTA and FQGNSA. CDR3 bases: TGTGCCAGCAGCTTAGACAGGGCCCAAGAGACCCAGTACTTC. This codes for CASSLDRAQETQYF.

V is TRBV9 and J is TRBJ2-1; 11 nucleotides match TRBD2. V lost 4 bases to trimming and J lost 9 bases; unmatched junction nucleotides: 12. Germline V gene data show CDR1 as SGDLS and CDR2 as YYNGEE. The length of the CDR3 is 16 residues. In nucleotides, the CDR3 is TGTGCCAGCAGCTCCCCCCGTAGCGGGGGGGTTCGTGAGCAGTTCTTC. Its translation: CASSSPRSGGVREQFF.

This clone has a handful of counts. This chain uses TRBV11-2 with TRBJ1-1; no firm D call. CDR3 length equals 14 residues. Germline V gene data show CDR1 as SGHAT and CDR2 as FQNNGV. The V end was cut by 2 bases, the J end by 5 bases, with 12 bases between. CDR3 bases: TGTGCCAGCAGCTTATCCATCTCGGGGACTGAAGCTTTCTTT. Its translation is CASSLSISGTEAFF.

V and J are TRBV27 and TRBJ1-4; the D gene is possibly TRBD1 (5 bases). Germline lookup yields CDR1 MNHEY and CDR2 SMNVEV (reference sequence). The V end was cut by 3 bases, the J end by 8 bases, with 10 bases between. The CDR3 is 13 amino acids. The CDR3 DNA sequence: TGTGCCAGCAGTTTCCGGGGGGGGGAAAAACTGTTTTTT. Translating gives CASSFRGGEKLFF.

The V gene is TRBV7-9, the J gene TRBJ1-6; D is uncertain. The length of the CDR3 is 12 residues. Trimming pared 6 bases from V and 8 bases from J, leaving 8 bases between. The germline V gene encodes CDR1 SEHNR and CDR2 FQNEAQ (reference sequence). The CDR3 region is CASRFSDSPLHF. DNA of the CDR3: TGTGCCAGCAGATTCAGTGATTCACCCCTCCACTTT.

The chain couples TRBV5-1 to TRBJ1-4; unclear D gene. The germline V gene encodes CDR1 SGHRS and CDR2 YFSETQ. Trimming shortened V by 3 bases and J by 0 bases, and 6 bases separated the two germline ends. This CDR3 comprises 14 residues. The CDR3 bases are TGCGCCAGCAGCTCTGGGACAACTAATGAAAAACTGTTTTTT. Translation: CASSSGTTNEKLFF. The full variable domain, rest sourced from reference TRBV5-1 and TRBJ1-4, is KAGVTQTPRYLIKTRGQQVTLSCSPISGHRSVSWYQQTPGQGLQFLFEYFSETQRNKGNFPGRFSGRQFSNSRSEMNVSTLELGDSALYLCASSSGTTNEKLFFGSGTQLSVL.

The chain is built from TRBV11-2 and TRBJ1-2; 8 nucleotides align to TRBD1. CDR1 and CDR2 from the germline V gene are SGHAT and FQNNGV. With V trimmed by 3 bases and J by 2 bases, 5 bases remained unmatched. CDR3 size: 15 residues. The CDR3 region has the DNA TGTGCCAGCAGCTTGAGCCGGGACAGGAACTATGGCTACACCTTC. Translating gives CASSLSRDRNYGYTF.